Reported below is one TCR beta chain. This clone was observed a few times. The antigen it recognizes is unknown. Per-base qualities were not stored, and no clone one base away is much larger. This sample was taken from a study of T cells in localized non-small cell lung cancer (dated by TCRdb to the early 2020s). Some background on the complete study: Comparing tumors with uninvolved tumor-adjacent lungs, the study looked at the T cell repertoires of 200 to 250 patients with early-stage NSCLC. The cohort consisted of a few hundred treatment-naive NSCLC patients whose localized lung tumors had been resected. A mean age of around 66 years was recorded for the NSCLC patients, of whom more than 120 were male and over 100 were female. On the study overall, not on this receptor specifically: Uninvolved tumor-adjacent lung showed the highest T cell clonality, higher than tumor, which suggests more focused antigenic responses in the uninvolved tumor-adjacent lung. Since the design was exploratory, TCR variables were selected using unadjusted p-values with no false-discovery rate correction. A median of 57 of the top 100 tumor clones turned up in the paired uninvolved adjacent lung, and 25 to 30 of those clones also ranked among the top 100 of that same adjacent lung. Longer overall survival was associated with higher T cell density in blood, whereas shorter survival was associated with higher clonality in adjacent lung. Because multi-region sequencing of the tumors was not done, intratumor heterogeneity could not be ruled out.

At diagnosis, tumor, uninvolved tumor-adjacent lung and peripheral blood were collected and then preserved as a mix of FFPE and fresh-frozen material. The immunoSEQ Assay was used to sequence TCR beta CDR3 regions from DNA. The paper's processing steps were these. T cell density was computed as TCR beta template counts normalized to usable DNA estimated by amplifying housekeeping genes. The preseqR package was used to estimate richness by extrapolating to 400,000 templates for PBMC samples and to 120,000 templates for tissue samples. Clonality was defined as one minus Pielou's evenness. Tissue-enriched TCRs were identified by differential abundance testing using productive amino-acid clonotypes, minimum total count 5 and alpha 0.1. Repertoire overlap between compartments was quantified with the Jaccard Index and Morisita Overlap Index. GLIPH clustered TCR beta CDR3s with public tetramer-defined viral CDR3s; viral motifs required at least three viral sequences plus V-gene enrichment. Imported from immuneACCESS, the table was reduced by TCRdb to in-frame sequences with V and J called. These copies leave out some clones; in studies compared against another copy, an unresolved V gene accounts for under half, and the cause of the remainder is not known. V and J calls and clone size are those listed in that table; D and trimming were worked out from the DNA. The sample table lists about 1,500 clones, 20% to 25% of them with a count of one. About 24% of the sample is held by the ten biggest clonotypes.

The source was lung tumor tissue, collected before any cancer treatment. The receptor was isolated from a man aged 40 to 70 with stage III squamous cell lung carcinoma.

The sequenced DNA: TGCGCCAGCGCCCAAACTAGCGGGGGGAGGGAGACCCAGTACTTC. The resulting protein is CASAQTSGGRETQYF. This sequence uses TRBV10-2 and TRBJ2-5; TRBD2 fits 12 bases in the junction. V loses 8 bases at its end and J loses 5 bases; junction bases beyond the gene matches: 9. Sequences WSHSY (CDR1) and SAAADI (CDR2) are obtained from the germline V gene. Taken from cysteine to phenylalanine, the CDR3 has 15 residues. The sequence is cut down to CDR3 DNA, 45 bases in frame from base 1.